One sample yielded the 4 T cell receptor beta chains listed below, sequenced in a study of neurological immune-mediated disorders. TCRdb recomputed calls from the 5' RACE reads with MiXCR, one row per CDR3 protein. The data contain some 35,000 distinct CDR3 sequences, approximately 10% of them seen just once; the ten biggest clones take up under 5%. Sequencing input: CD4+ T cells from blood. All receptors derive from a woman aged 30 to 39 with HTLV-1-associated myelopathy (HAM/TSP).

Ten or more counts support this clonotype. The CDR3 reads CATSRDPGAGEQYF. As DNA, the CDR3 is TGTGCCACCAGCAGAGATCCGGGGGCTGGCGAGCAGTACTTC. The chain is built from TRBV15 and TRBJ2-7; possibly TRBD1 or TRBD2 for D (6 bases each). Germline assignment: CDR1 LNHNV and CDR2 YYDKDF (reference sequence). The CDR3 is made up of 14 amino acids. V was shortened by 0 bases and J by 6 bases, with 12 bases between the two germline ends.

There are many counts of this clonotype. V and J are TRBV12-3 or TRBV12-4 and TRBJ1-2; tentative D call: TRBD1 (5 bases). V was shortened by 3 bases and J by 7 bases, with 12 bases between the two germline ends. The CDR3 runs to 13 residues. The CDR3: CASSFSRVLGYTF. CDR3 coding DNA: TGTGCCAGCAGTTTTAGCAGGGTGCTTGGCTACACCTTC.

This clonotype turned up a few times. The chain uses TRBV7-9 and TRBJ2-3; D is uncertain. The V end was cut by 8 bases, the J end by 2 bases, with 2 bases between. The CDR3 runs 10 residues. In germline, CDR1 is SEHNR, CDR2 FQNEAQ (reference sequence). The CDR3 sequence: CASSTDTQYF. Here the CDR3 DNA reads TGTGCCAGCTCCACAGATACGCAGTATTTT. The full variable domain, its missing parts supplied by reference TRBV7-9 and TRBJ2-3, is DTGVSQNPRHKITKRGQNVTFRCDPISEHNRLYWYRQTLGQGPEFLTYFQNEAQLEKSRLLSDRFSAERPKGSFSTLEIQRTEQGDSAMYLCASSTDTQYFGPGTRLTVL.

Concerning this clonotype: Compared with germline, one end of the junction differs, possibly owing to a read error. The V gene is TRBV5-1, the J gene TRBJ1-6; perhaps TRBD1 as D (5 bases). The CDR3 runs 13 residues. The germline V gene encodes CDR1 SGHRS and CDR2 YFSETQ. The CDR3 sequence is CDSSPDSNSPLHF. The CDR3 nucleotides are TGCGACAGCAGCCCAGACAGTAACTCGCCCCTCCACTTT.